The clone carrying this TCR beta chain was detected only a few times. Antigen specificity is unknown. The data originate from a study of T cell responses to AZD1222 COVID-19 vaccine. Broader study findings: Spike-specific TCR repertoires showed rising breadth and depth after two AZD1222 doses.

Sequenced by immunoSEQ multiplex PCR; TCRdb stores in-frame clones only, minus some. The table lists tens of thousands of clones, approximately 86% of them singletons. The CDR3 sequence is 14 residues long. Losses at the gene ends were 1 base for V and 2 bases for J; bases not matched to a gene: 1. Germline V gives CDR1 SGHTA, CDR2 FQGNSA. V and J are TRBV7-2 and TRBJ2-7, with 8 bases matching TRBD2. This clonotype originated in an adult in good health. Here the sequenced sample was peripheral blood, taken on day 0 of MenACWY control vaccination. The CDR3 sequence is CASSLELAAYEQYF. CDR3 coding DNA: TGTGCCAGCAGCTTAGAACTAGCGGCCTACGAGCAGTACTTC.